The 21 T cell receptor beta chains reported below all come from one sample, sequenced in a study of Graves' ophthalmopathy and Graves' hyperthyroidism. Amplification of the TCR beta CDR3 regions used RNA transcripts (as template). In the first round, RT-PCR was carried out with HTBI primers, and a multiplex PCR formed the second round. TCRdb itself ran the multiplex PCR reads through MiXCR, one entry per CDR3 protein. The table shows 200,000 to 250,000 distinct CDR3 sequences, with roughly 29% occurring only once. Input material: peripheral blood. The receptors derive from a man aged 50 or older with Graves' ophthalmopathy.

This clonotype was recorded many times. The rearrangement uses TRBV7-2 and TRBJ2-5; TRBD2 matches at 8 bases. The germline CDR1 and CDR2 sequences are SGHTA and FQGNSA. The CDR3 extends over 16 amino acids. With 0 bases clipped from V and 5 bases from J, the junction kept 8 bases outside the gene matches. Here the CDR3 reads CASSLAAGVGLETQYF. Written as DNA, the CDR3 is TGTGCCAGCAGCTTAGCAGCGGGAGTAGGCTTGGAGACCCAGTACTTC.

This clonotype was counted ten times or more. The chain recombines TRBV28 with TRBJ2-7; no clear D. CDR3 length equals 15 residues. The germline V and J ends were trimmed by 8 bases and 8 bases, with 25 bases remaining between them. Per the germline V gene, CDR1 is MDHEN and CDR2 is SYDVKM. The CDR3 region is CASARTSLLRSKQYF. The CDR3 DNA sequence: TGTGCCAGCGCGCGTACAAGTCTCCTACGTAGCAAGCAGTACTTC.

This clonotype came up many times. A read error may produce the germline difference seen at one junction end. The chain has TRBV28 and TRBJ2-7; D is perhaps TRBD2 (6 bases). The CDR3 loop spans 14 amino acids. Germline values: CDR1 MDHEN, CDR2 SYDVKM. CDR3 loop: CASSSRLVGPSKDF. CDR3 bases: TGTGCCAGCAGTTCCCGACTAGTGGGACCCTCCAAGGACTTC.

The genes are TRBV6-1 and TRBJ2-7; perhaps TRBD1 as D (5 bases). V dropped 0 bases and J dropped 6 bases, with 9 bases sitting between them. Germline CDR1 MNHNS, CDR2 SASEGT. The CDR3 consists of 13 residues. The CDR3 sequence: CASSEARQGEQYF. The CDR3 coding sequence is TGTGCCAGCAGTGAAGCGCGGCAGGGCGAGCAGTACTTC.

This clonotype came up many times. The CDR3 DNA is TGTGCCTGGAAAGGTGAATTGATCTATGGCTACACCTTC. It is translated as CAWKGELIYGYTF. The V gene is TRBV30, the J gene TRBJ1-2; D gene unclear. This CDR3 spans 13 amino acids. V dropped 4 bases and J dropped 4 bases, with 13 bases sitting between them. Per the germline V gene, CDR1 is GTSNPN and CDR2 is SVGIG (reference sequence).

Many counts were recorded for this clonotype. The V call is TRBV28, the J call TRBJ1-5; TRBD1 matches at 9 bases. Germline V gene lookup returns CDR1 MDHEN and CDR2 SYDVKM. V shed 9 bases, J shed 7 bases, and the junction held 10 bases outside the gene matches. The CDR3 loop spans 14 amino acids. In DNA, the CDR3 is TGTGCCAGTAGCCTGGGACAGGGTGGACAGCCCCAGCATTTT. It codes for CASSLGQGGQPQHF.

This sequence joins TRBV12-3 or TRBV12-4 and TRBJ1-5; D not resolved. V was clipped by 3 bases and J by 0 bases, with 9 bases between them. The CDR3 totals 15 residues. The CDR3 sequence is CASSFEHPSNQPQHF. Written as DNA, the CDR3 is TGTGCCAGCAGTTTTGAACATCCTAGCAATCAGCCCCAGCATTTT.

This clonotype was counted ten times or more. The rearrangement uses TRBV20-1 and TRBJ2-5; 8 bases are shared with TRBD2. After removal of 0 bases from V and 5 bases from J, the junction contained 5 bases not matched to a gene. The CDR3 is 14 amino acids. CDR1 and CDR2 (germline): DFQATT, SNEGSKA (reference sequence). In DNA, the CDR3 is TGCAGTGCTAGAGAAGCGGGAGAGAGGGAGACCCAGTACTTC. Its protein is CSAREAGERETQYF.

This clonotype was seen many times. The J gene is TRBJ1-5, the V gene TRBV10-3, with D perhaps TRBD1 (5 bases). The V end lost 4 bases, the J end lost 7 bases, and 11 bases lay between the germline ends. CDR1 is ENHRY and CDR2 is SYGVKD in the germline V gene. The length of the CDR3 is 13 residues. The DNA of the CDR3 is TGTGCCATCAGTGGTGACAGTACCCAGCCCCAGCATTTT. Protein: CAISGDSTQPQHF.

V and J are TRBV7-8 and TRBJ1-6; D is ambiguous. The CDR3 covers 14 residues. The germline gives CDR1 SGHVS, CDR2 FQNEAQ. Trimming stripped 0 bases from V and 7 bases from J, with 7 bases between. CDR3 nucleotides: TGTGCCAGCAGCTTAGCGCCAGCGAATTCACCCCTCCACTTT. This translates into CASSLAPANSPLHF.

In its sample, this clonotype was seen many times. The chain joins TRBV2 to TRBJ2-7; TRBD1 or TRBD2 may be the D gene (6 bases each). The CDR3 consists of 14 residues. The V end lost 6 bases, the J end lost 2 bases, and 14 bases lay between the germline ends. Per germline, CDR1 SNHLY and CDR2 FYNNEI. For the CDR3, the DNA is TGTGCCAGCAGGGGCCCGGAGGGGGCCTACGAGCAGTACTTC. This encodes CASRGPEGAYEQYF.

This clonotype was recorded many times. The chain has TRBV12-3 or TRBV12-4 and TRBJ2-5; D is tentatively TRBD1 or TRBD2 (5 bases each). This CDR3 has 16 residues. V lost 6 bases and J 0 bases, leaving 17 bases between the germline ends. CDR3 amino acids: CASSNSRDPYQETQYF. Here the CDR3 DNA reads TGTGCCAGCAGCAATTCCCGGGACCCTTACCAAGAGACCCAGTACTTC.

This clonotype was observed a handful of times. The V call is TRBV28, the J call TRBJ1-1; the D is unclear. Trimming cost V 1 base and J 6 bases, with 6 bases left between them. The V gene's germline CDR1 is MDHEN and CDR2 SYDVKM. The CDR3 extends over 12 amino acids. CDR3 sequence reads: CASSLFLAEAFF. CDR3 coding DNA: TGTGCCAGCAGTTTATTTTTGGCTGAAGCTTTCTTT. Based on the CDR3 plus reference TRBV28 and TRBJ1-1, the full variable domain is DVKVTQSSRYLVKRTGEKVFLECVQDMDHENMFWYRQDPGLGLRLIYFSYDVKMKEKGDIPEGYSVSREKKERFSLILESASTNQTSMYLCASSLFLAEAFFGQGTRLTVV.

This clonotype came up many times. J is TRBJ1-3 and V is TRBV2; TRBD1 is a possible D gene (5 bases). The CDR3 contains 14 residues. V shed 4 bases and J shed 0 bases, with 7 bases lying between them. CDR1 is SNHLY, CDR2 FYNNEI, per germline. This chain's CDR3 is CASSGTPSGNTIYF. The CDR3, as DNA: TGTGCCAGCAGTGGGACACCCTCTGGAAACACCATATATTTT. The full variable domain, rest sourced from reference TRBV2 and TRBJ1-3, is EPEVTQTPSHQVTQMGQEVILRCVPISNHLYFYWYRQILGQKVEFLVSFYNNEISEKSEIFDDQFSVERPDGSNFTLKIRSTKLEDSAMYFCASSGTPSGNTIYFGEGSWLTVV.

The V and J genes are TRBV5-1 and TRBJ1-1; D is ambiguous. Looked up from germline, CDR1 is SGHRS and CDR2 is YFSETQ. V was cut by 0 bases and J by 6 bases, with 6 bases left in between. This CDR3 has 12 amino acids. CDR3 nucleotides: TGCGCCAGCAGCTTGGGCAATGCTGAAGCTTTCTTT. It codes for CASSLGNAEAFF.

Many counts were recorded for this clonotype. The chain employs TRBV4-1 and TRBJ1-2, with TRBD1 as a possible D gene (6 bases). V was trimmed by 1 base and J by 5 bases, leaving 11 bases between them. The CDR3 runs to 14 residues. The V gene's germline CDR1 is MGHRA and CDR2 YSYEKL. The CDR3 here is CASSQVGQKYGYTF. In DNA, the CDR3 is TGCGCCAGCAGCCAAGTCGGACAGAAATATGGCTACACCTTC.

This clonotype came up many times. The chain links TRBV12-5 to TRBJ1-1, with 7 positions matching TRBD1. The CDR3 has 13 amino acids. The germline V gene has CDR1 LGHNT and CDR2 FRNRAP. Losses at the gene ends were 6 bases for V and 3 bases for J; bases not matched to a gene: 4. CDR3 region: CASGRDSYTEAFF. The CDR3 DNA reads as TGTGCTAGTGGCCGGGACAGCTACACTGAAGCTTTCTTT.

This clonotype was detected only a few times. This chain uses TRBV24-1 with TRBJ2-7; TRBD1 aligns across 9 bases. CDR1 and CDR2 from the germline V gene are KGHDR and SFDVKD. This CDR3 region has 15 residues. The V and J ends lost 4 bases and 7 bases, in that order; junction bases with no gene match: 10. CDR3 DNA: TGTGCCACCAGTGAACGGTCAGACAGGGGGGATGAGCAGTACTTC. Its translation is CATSERSDRGDEQYF.

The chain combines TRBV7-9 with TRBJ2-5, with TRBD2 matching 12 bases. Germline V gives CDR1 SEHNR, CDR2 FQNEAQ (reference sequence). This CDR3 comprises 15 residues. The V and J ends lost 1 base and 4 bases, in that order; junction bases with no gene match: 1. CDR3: CASSLEGLAGETQYF. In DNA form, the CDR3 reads TGTGCCAGCAGCTTAGAGGGACTAGCGGGAGAGACCCAGTACTTC.

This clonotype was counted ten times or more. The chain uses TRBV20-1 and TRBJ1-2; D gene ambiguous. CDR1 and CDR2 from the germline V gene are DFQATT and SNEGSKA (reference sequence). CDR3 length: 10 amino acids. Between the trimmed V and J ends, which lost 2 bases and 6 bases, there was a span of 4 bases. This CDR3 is CSARSHGYTF. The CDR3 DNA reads TGCAGTGCTAGATCTCATGGCTACACCTTC.

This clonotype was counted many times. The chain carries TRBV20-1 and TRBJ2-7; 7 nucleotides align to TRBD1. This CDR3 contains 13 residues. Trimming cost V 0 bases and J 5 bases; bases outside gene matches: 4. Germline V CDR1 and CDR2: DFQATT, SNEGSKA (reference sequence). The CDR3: CSAREQGRHEQYF. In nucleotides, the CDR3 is TGCAGTGCTAGAGAACAGGGGCGGCACGAGCAGTACTTC.